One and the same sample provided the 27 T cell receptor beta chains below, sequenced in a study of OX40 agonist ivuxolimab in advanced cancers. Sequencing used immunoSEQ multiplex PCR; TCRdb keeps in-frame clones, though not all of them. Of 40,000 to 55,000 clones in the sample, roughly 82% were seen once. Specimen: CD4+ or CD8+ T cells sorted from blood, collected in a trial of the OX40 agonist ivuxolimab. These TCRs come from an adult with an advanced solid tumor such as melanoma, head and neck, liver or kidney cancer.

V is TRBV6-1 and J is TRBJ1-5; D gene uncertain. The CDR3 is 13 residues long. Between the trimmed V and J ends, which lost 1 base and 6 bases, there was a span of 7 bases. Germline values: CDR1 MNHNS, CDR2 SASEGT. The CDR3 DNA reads TGTGCCAGCAGTGAAGGCTTGACTCAGCCCCAGCATTTT. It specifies CASSEGLTQPQHF.

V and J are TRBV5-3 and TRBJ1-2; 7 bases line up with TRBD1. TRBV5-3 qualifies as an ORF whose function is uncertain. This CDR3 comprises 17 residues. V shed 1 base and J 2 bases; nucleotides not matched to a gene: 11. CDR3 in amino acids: CARSLSYRGEVNYGYTF. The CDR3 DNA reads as TGTGCCAGAAGCTTGAGTTACAGGGGCGAAGTCAACTATGGCTACACCTTC.

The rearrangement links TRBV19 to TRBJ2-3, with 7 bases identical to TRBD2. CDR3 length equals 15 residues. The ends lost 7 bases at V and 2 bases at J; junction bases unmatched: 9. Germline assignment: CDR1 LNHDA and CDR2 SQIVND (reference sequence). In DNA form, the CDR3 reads TGTGCCAGTAACGGGAGGCGGGGATCCACAGATACGCAGTATTTT. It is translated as CASNGRRGSTDTQYF.

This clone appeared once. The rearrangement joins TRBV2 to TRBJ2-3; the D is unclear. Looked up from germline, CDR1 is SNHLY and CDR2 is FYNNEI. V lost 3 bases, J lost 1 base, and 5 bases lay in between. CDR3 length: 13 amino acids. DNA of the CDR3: TGTGCCAGCAGTGATAGAGGCACAGATACGCAGTATTTT. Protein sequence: CASSDRGTDTQYF.

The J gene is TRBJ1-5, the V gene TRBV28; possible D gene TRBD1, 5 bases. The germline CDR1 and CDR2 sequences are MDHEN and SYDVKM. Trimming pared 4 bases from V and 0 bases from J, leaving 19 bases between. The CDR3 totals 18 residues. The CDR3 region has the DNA TGTGCCAGCAGTTCTGGGCGCCAGGGAATTTATAGCAATCAGCCCCAGCATTTT. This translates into CASSSGRQGIYSNQPQHF.

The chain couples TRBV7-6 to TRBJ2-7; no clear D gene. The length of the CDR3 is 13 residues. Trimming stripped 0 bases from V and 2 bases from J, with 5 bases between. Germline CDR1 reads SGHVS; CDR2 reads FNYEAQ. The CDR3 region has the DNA TGTGCCAGCAGCTTAGCGCCCGCCTACGAGCAGTACTTC. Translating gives CASSLAPAYEQYF.

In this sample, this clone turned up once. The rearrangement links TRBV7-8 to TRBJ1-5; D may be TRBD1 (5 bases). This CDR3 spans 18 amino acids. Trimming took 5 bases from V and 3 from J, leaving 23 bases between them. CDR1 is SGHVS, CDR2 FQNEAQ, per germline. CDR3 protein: CASSHGPFRGVNNQPQHF. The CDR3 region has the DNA TGTGCCAGCAGCCACGGCCCTTTTCGGGGGGTAAACAATCAGCCCCAGCATTTT.

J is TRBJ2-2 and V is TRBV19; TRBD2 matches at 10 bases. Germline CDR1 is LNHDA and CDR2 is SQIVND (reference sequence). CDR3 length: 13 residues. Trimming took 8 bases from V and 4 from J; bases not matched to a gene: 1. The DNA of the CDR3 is TGTGCCAGTGGACTAGCGGTCACCGGGGAGCTGTTTTTT. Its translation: CASGLAVTGELFF. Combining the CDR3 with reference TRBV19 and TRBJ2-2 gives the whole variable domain DGGITQSPKYLFRKEGQNVTLSCEQNLNHDAMYWYRQDPGQGLRLIYYSQIVNDFQKGDIAEGYSVSREKKESFPLTVTSAQKNPTAFYLCASGLAVTGELFFGEGSRLTVL.

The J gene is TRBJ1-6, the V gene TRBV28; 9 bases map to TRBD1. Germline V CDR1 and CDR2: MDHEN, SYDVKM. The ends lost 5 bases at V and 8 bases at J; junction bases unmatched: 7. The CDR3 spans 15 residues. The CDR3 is CASSPGTGIYSPLHF. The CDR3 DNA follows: TGTGCCAGCAGTCCCGGGACAGGGATTTATTCACCCCTCCACTTT.

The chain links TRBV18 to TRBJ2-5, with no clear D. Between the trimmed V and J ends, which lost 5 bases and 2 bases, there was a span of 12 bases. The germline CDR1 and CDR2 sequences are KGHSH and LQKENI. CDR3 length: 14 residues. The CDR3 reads CASSFTGSQETQYF. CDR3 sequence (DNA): TGTGCCAGCTCATTTACGGGTTCTCAAGAGACCCAGTACTTC.

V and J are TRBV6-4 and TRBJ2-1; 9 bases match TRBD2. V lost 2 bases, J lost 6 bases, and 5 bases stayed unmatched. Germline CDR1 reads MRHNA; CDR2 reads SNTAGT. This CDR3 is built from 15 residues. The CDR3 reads CASSDQFSGGNEQFF. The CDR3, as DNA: TGTGCCAGCAGTGACCAATTTAGCGGGGGCAATGAGCAGTTCTTC.

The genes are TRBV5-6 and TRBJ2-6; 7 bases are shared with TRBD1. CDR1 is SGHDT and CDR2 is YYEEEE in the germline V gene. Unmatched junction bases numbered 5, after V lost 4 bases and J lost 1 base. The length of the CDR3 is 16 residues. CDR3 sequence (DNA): TGTGCCAGCAGCGGACAGGAGATATCTGGGGCCAACGTCCTGACTTTC. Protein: CASSGQEISGANVLTF.

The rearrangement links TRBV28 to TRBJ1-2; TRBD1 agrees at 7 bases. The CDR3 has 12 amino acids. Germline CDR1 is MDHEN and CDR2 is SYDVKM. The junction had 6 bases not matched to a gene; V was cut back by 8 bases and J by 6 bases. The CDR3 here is CASLTGANGYTF. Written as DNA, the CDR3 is TGTGCCAGCCTAACAGGGGCGAATGGCTACACCTTC.

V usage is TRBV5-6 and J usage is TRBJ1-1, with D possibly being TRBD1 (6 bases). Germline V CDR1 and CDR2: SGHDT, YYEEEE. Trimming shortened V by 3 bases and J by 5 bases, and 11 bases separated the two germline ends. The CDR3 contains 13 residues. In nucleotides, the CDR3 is TGTGCCAGCAGCTCAGACAGGCGGACTGAAGCTTTCTTT. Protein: CASSSDRRTEAFF.

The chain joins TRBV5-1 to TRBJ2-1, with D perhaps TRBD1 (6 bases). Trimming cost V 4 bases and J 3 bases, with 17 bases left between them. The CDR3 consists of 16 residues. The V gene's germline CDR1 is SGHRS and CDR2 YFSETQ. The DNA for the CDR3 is TGCGCCAGCAGCCGAACCTCGACAGGCAGCTACAATGAGCAGTTCTTC. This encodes CASSRTSTGSYNEQFF. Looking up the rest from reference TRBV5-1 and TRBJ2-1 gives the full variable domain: KAGVTQTPRYLIKTRGQQVTLSCSPISGHRSVSWYQQTPGQGLQFLFEYFSETQRNKGNFPGRFSGRQFSNSRSEMNVSTLELGDSALYLCASSRTSTGSYNEQFFGPGTRLTVL.

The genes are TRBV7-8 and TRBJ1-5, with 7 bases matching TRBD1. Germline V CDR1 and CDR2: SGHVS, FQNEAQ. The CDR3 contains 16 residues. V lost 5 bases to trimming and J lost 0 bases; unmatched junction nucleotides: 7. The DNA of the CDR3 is TGTGCCAGCAGCATACAGGGGTTGAGTAGCAATCAGCCCCAGCATTTT. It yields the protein CASSIQGLSSNQPQHF.

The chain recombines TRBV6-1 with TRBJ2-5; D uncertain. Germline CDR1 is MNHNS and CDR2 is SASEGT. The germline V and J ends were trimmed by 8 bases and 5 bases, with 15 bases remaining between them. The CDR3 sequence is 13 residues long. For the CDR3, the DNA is TGTGCCAGCGGTGGATTCAGTGGGGAGACCCAGTACTTC. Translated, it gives CASGGFSGETQYF.

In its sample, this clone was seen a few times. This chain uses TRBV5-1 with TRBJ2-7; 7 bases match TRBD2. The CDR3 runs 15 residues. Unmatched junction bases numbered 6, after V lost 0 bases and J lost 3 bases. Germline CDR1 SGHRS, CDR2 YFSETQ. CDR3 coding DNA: TGCGCCAGCAGCTTGGCCGGGAGGTCCCTCTACGAGCAGTACTTC. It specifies CASSLAGRSLYEQYF. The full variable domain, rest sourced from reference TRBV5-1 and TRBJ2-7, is KAGVTQTPRYLIKTRGQQVTLSCSPISGHRSVSWYQQTPGQGLQFLFEYFSETQRNKGNFPGRFSGRQFSNSRSEMNVSTLELGDSALYLCASSLAGRSLYEQYFGPGTRLTVT.

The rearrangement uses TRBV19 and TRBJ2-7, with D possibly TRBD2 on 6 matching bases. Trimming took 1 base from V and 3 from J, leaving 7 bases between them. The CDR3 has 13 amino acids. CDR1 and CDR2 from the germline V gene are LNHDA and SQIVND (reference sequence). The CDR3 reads CASSIGSGYEQYF. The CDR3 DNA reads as TGTGCCAGTAGTATAGGTAGCGGCTACGAGCAGTACTTC. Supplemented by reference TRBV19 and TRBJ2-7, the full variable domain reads DGGITQSPKYLFRKEGQNVTLSCEQNLNHDAMYWYRQDPGQGLRLIYYSQIVNDFQKGDIAEGYSVSREKKESFPLTVTSAQKNPTAFYLCASSIGSGYEQYFGPGTRLTVT.

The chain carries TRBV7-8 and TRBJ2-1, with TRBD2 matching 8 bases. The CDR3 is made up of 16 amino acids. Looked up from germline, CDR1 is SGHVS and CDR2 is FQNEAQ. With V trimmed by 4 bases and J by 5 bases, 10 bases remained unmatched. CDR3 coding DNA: TGTGCCAGCAGCTCTACGGGTAGCGGGATGAACAATGAGCAGTTCTTC. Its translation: CASSSTGSGMNNEQFF.

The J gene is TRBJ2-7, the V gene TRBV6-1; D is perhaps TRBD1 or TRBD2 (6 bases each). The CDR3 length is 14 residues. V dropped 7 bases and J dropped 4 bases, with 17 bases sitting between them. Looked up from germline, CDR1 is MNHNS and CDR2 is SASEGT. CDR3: CASTEGGGEYEQYF. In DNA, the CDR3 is TGTGCCAGCACGGAAGGAGGGGGAGAATACGAGCAGTACTTC.

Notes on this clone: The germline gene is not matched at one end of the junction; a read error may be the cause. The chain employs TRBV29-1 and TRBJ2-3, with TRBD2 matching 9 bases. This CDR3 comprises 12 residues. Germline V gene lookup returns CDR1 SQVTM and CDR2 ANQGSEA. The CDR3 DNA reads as TGCAGCGTTGAACTCCGCGGGAGGGCTCCCCGTTTT. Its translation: CSVELRGRAPRF.

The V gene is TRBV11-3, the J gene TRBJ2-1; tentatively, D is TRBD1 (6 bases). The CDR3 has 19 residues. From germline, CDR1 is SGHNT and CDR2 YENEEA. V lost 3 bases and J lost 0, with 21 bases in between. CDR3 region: CASSFTQGMRLGSYNEQFF. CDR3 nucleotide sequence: TGTGCCAGCAGCTTCACGCAGGGGATGCGGCTTGGCTCCTACAATGAGCAGTTCTTC. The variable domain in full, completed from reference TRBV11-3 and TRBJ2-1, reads EAGVVQSPRYKIIEKKQPVAFWCNPISGHNTLYWYLQNLGQGPELLIRYENEEAVDDSQLPKDRFSAERLKGVDSTLKIQPAELGDSAVYLCASSFTQGMRLGSYNEQFFGPGTRLTVL.

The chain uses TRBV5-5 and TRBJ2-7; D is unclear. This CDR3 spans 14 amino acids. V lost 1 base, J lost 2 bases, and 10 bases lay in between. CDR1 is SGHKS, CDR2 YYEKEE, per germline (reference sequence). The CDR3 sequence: CASSLNAGPYEQYF. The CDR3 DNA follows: TGTGCCAGCAGCTTGAATGCCGGGCCCTACGAGCAGTACTTC.

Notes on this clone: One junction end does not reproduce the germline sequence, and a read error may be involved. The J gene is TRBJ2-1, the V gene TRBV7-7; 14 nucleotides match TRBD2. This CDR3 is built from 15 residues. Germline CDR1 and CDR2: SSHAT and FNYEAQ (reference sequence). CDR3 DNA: TGTGCTAGCAGCCGGGGACTAGCGGGAGCGAATGAGCAGTTCTTC. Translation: CASSRGLAGANEQFF.

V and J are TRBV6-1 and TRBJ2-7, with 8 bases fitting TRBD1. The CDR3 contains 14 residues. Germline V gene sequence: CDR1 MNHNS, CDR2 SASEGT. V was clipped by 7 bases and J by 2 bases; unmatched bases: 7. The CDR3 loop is CASTPQGVPYEQYF. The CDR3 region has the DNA TGTGCCAGCACCCCACAGGGGGTCCCCTACGAGCAGTACTTC.

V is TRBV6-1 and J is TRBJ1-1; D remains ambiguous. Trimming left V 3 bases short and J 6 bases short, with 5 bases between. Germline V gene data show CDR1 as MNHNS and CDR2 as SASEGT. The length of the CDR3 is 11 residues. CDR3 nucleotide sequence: TGTGCCAGCAGTGAGACTTCTGAAGCTTTCTTT. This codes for CASSETSEAFF.